This T cell receptor beta chain came from a study of blood T cell repertoires in COVID-19. In the study overall: There were acute and convalescent COVID-19 samples, and they came from the United States, Italy and Spain. PBMCs, B-cell-depleted T cells, or T cells provided the cDNA or gDNA that made up the material.

Trimming left V 4 bases short and J 2 bases short, with 12 bases between. Germline V lookup: CDR1 LGHDT, CDR2 YNNKEL (reference sequence). This CDR3 comprises 15 residues. In the original processing: Reference gene primer amplification yielded estimated nucleated cell counts. Using immunoSEQ multiplex PCR, the repertoire was profiled, and TCRdb retains in-frame clones only, with some absent. D and trimming come from the DNA, and the V and J calls and clone size come from that table. The table has 130,000 or so clones, about 86% seen once. This chain connects TRBV3-1 (or the pseudogene TRBV3-2) to TRBJ1-5, with D possibly being TRBD1 (5 bases). The source material was peripheral blood. The sequence was collected from a woman in her fifties or sixties with acute or convalescent COVID-19. DNA for the CDR3: TGTGCCAGCAGCCTACGGCAGGGTGGCAATCAGCCCCAGCATTTT. Translating it yields CASSLRQGGNQPQHF.